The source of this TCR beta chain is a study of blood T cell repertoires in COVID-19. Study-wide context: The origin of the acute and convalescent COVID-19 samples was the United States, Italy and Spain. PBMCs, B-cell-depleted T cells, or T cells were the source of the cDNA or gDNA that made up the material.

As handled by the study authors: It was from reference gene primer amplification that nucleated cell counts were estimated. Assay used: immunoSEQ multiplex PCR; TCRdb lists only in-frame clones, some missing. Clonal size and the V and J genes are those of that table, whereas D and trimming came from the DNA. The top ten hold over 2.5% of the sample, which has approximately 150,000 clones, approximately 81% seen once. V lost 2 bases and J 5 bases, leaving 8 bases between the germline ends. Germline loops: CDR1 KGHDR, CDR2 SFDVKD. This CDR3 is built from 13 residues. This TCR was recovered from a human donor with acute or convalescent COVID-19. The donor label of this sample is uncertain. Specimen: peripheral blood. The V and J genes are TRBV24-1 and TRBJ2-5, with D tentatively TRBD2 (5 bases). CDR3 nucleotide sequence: TGTGCCACCAGTGATTGGACTGCGGAGACCCAGTACTTC. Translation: CATSDWTAETQYF.